One sample yielded the 9 T cell receptor beta chains listed below, sequenced in a study of T cell responses to AZD1222 COVID-19 vaccine. Clones were read by immunoSEQ multiplex PCR, and TCRdb kept only the in-frame ones, dropping some. This sample has about 100,000 clones; roughly nine tenths occur once, and the top ten carry roughly 2.7%. The sequencing used peripheral blood, collected 28 days after the second AZD1222 dose. The receptors were gathered from an adult who received the AZD1222 COVID-19 vaccine.

The genes are TRBV3-1 (or the pseudogene TRBV3-2) and TRBJ2-3; D call uncertain. Per the germline V gene, CDR1 is LGHDT and CDR2 is YNNKEL (reference sequence). Between the trimmed V and J ends, which lost 0 bases and 8 bases, there was a span of 9 bases. The CDR3 extends over 13 amino acids. Here the CDR3 DNA reads TGTGCCAGCAGCCAAGACAGGACCGTTACGCAGTATTTT. Protein product: CASSQDRTVTQYF.

CDR3 sequence: CASSLAVLGYGYTF. CDR3 DNA sequence: TGTGCCAGCAGCTTAGCTGTGTTGGGCTATGGCTACACCTTC. The rearrangement uses TRBV7-8 and TRBJ1-2; D unclear. This CDR3 is 14 amino acids long. In germline, CDR1 is SGHVS, CDR2 FQNEAQ. Trimming shortened V by 0 bases and J by 4 bases, and 9 bases separated the two germline ends.

V gene TRBV19 combines with J gene TRBJ2-6; D is unresolved. From germline, CDR1 is LNHDA and CDR2 SQIVND (reference sequence). V lost 5 bases and J lost 0, with 5 bases in between. The length of the CDR3 is 14 residues. This CDR3 is CASSPDSGANVLTF. The CDR3 DNA is TGTGCCAGTAGTCCGGACTCTGGGGCCAACGTCCTGACTTTC.

V and J are TRBV2 and TRBJ1-2; TRBD1 is a possible D gene (5 bases). The V gene's germline CDR1 is SNHLY and CDR2 FYNNEI. Trimming took off 10 bases at V and 0 bases at J, with 12 bases between the two ends. There are 13 residues in the CDR3. Here the CDR3 DNA reads TGTGCCAATAACAGGAGATCTAACTATGGCTACACCTTC. Protein: CANNRRSNYGYTF.

The CDR3 loop reads CASSYRGHLRTEAFF. The CDR3 nucleotides read TGTGCCAGCAGCTACAGGGGGCATCTACGCACTGAAGCTTTCTTT. The chain couples TRBV5-6 to TRBJ1-1, with 9 positions matching TRBD1. There are 15 residues in the CDR3. The ends lost 3 bases at V and 4 bases at J; junction bases unmatched: 7. Germline-derived CDR1 and CDR2 are SGHDT and YYEEEE. The entire variable domain, with the rest obtained from reference TRBV5-6 and TRBJ1-1, is as follows: DAGVTQSPTHLIKTRGQQVTLRCSPKSGHDTVSWYQQALGQGPQFIFQYYEEEERQRGNFPDRFSGHQFPNYSSELNVNALLLGDSALYLCASSYRGHLRTEAFFGQGTRLTVV.

This chain connects TRBV20-1 to TRBJ1-2; 8 bases are a match to TRBD1. The CDR3 runs 14 residues. Germline values: CDR1 DFQATT, CDR2 SNEGSKA (reference sequence). V shed 3 bases, J shed 4 bases, and the junction held 7 bases outside the gene matches. CDR3 amino acids: CSASTDRVSYGYTF. CDR3 DNA: TGCAGTGCTAGTACGGACAGGGTGAGCTATGGCTACACCTTC.

J is TRBJ1-4 and V is TRBV28, with D uncertain. Germline V gene sequence: CDR1 MDHEN, CDR2 SYDVKM. The V gene lost 8 bases and the J gene lost 5 bases, with 18 bases spanning the gap. The CDR3 is 15 amino acids. The CDR3 coding sequence is TGTGCCAGCGGAGGCCCTGACGCCCAGAATGAAAAACTGTTTTTT. Translated, it gives CASGGPDAQNEKLFF.

This clone was recorded once. This chain's CDR3 is CASSLAASNLNTEAFF. CDR3 DNA sequence: TGCGCCAGCAGCTTGGCAGCGTCGAATTTGAACACTGAAGCTTTCTTT. The J gene is TRBJ1-1, the V gene TRBV5-1, with D hard to call. The CDR3 extends over 16 amino acids. CDR1 and CDR2 from the germline V gene are SGHRS and YFSETQ. The V and J ends lost 0 bases and 0 bases respectively, with 12 bases between them.

V usage is TRBV3-1 (or the pseudogene TRBV3-2) and J usage is TRBJ1-1, with D maybe TRBD1 (5 bases). Germline CDR1 LGHDT, CDR2 YNNKEL (reference sequence). This CDR3 spans 18 amino acids. Trimming stripped 4 bases from V and 0 bases from J, with 21 bases between. Here the CDR3 reads CASSLGWGPEIMNTEAFF. The CDR3 nucleotides are TGTGCCAGCAGCCTAGGCTGGGGACCTGAGATCATGAACACTGAAGCTTTCTTT.